This TCR beta chain was found in a study of Tregs in tolerant kidney transplant recipients. Study outcomes and limitations: Changing PCR primers prevented nucleotide comparison between some patients' samples.

The V and J ends lost 4 bases and 6 bases, in that order; junction bases with no gene match: 11. Germline V lookup: CDR1 SGHTS, CDR2 YDEGEE. This CDR3 contains 15 residues. Clones were sequenced by immunoSEQ multiplex PCR, and TCRdb holds only the in-frame ones, with some missing. Here the sample spans 85,000 to 100,000 clones, roughly 93% being singletons. As regards this clone: What it recognizes is unknown. Other nucleotide sequences from this sample produce the same CDR3.

This specimen consisted of CD4+ T cells from blood, obtained before the transplant. The receptor comes from a human donor who received a combined kidney and bone marrow transplant. This sequence joins TRBV5-8 and TRBJ1-1; 8 bases map to TRBD1. CDR3 sequence reads: CASSLGQGLIAEAFF. The CDR3 DNA follows: TGTGCCAGCAGCCTCGGACAGGGCTTAATCGCTGAAGCTTTCTTT.